The sequence of this T cell receptor (beta chain) was determined in a study of identical twins. A universal primer site was created by template switching, with the cDNA bearing unique molecular identifiers. One entry per CDR3 protein, called by TCRdb with MiXCR from the 5' RACE reads. The repertoire holds approximately 410,000 distinct CDR3 sequences, with about 18% as singletons. This CDR3 contains 14 residues. CDR1 and CDR2 from the germline V gene are SQVTM and ANQGSEA. J gave up 5 bases and V 5 bases, and 3 bases lay outside the gene matches. All donors comprised healthy Caucasians. Whole-study results and caveats: The analysis was cross-sectional rather than longitudinal within donors. The study found that models underestimated out-of-frame TCR alpha sharing in monozygotic twins.

This clonotype was seen more than once but under ten times. What it recognizes is unknown. The receptor's source is a man in his fifties or sixties in good health. What was sequenced was naive T cells sorted from blood. This rearrangement joins TRBV29-1 to TRBJ2-5; TRBD2 matches 15 bases. As DNA, the CDR3 is TGCAGCGTTTTCGGACTAGCGGGGGGGGAGACCCAGTACTTC. Amino acid sequence: CSVFGLAGGETQYF. Based on the CDR3 plus reference TRBV29-1 and TRBJ2-5, the full variable domain is SAVISQKPSRDICQRGTSLTIQCQVDSQVTMMFWYRQQPGQSLTLIATANQGSEATYESGFVIDKFPISRPNLTFSTLTVSNMSPEDSSIYLCSVFGLAGGETQYFGPGTRLLVL.